This T cell receptor (beta chain) was found in a study of T cell repertoires in cytomegalovirus infection. This clonotype was counted between two and nine times. Trimming removed 6 bases from V and 8 bases from J, with 23 bases in between. Germline loops: CDR1 KGHSH, CDR2 LQKENI. The CDR3 sequence is 16 residues long. MiXCR, run by TCRdb on the reads, gives a single entry per CDR3 protein. This sample has nearly 450,000 distinct CDR3 sequences, with roughly 31% found just once. This clonotype was obtained from a human donor in good health (CMV status not recorded). Some clones in this sample may be carry-over from other donors' samples. The sample comprised PBMCs. V and J are TRBV18 and TRBJ2-1, with a tentative D call TRBD2 (7 bases). The CDR3 here is CASSAGAVQVVDEQFF. DNA for the CDR3: TGTGCCAGCTCCGCGGGGGCGGTACAGGTAGTCGATGAGCAGTTCTTC.